The text below deals with one TCR beta chain. The antigen is not known. The primer mix had 60 Vbeta and 13 Jbeta primers. Method: immunoSEQ multiplex PCR; TCRdb's copy keeps in-frame clones and lacks some. The sample has 70,000 to 95,000 clones, about 80% seen once. With 2 bases removed from V and 6 bases from J, the gap between germline ends came to 11 bases. The germline V gene encodes CDR1 GTSNPN and CDR2 SVGIG (reference sequence). The CDR3 sequence is 13 residues long. The data originate from a study of cytomegalovirus exposure and HLA in healthy donors. Across the study: One earlier analysis, a look at approximately 190 million T cells, found about 100 million unique TCR beta sequences. Study-level points and caveats: It was reported that the classifier diagnosed cytomegalovirus status with high specificity and sensitivity in both the original and validation cohorts. CMV serostatus alone was available as immune exposure information. Sequencing likely produced, as an artifact, a cluster of highly shared sequence variants.

V and J are TRBV30 and TRBJ1-5; D is uncertain. The source material was PBMCs. The clonotype comes from a man in his fifties in good health and CMV-seronegative. CDR3 nucleotide sequence: TGTGCCTGGAGTATAGGAGGAAGTCAGCCCCAGCATTTT. This sequence encodes CAWSIGGSQPQHF.